These T cell receptor beta chains were read from a single sample in a study of vaccination and CD4 T cells after COVID-19. Their cognate antigens are unknown. Each CDR3 protein is one row after TCRdb ran MiXCR on the PCR reads. The sample holds around 21,000 distinct CDR3 sequences, around 52% seen once. Sequenced material: CD4+ T cells from blood, cultured in vitro. Every receptor here comes from a human donor who had recovered from COVID-19. The CDR3 runs from the conserved cysteine through the conserved F or W. D genes are given only for firm matches. Not all rows give a size; the values are once, few, many and, for expanded clones, a class.

TRBJ2-5,TRBV9,-,-,CASSLDPDQETQYF,TGTGCCAGCAGCCTTGATCCGGACCAAGAGACCCAGTACTTC
TRBJ2-2,TRBV19,-,-,CASSISRGWGPDGELFF,TGTGCCAGTAGTATAAGTCGGGGTTGGGGGCCAGACGGGGAGCTGTTTTTT
TRBJ2-7,TRBV27,TRBD1,-,CASSKTGFGSYEQYF,TGTGCCAGCAGTAAGACAGGGTTCGGTTCCTACGAGCAGTACTTC
TRBJ2-1,TRBV19,-,-,CASSTVSKGPEQFF,TGTGCCAGTAGTACAGTGTCAAAGGGGCCGGAGCAGTTCTTC
TRBJ1-1,TRBV2,-,-,CARTGPLNTEAFF,TGTGCCAGGACAGGTCCCTTGAACACTGAAGCTTTCTTT
TRBJ2-2,TRBV19,TRBD2,once,CASSSLIAGYTGELFF,TGTGCCAGTAGTAGTCTGATAGCGGGGTACACCGGGGAGCTGTTTTTT
TRBJ1-1,TRBV10-3,TRBD1,-,CAISGPKGGETEAFF,TGTGCCATCAGTGGACCCAAAGGGGGCGAAACTGAAGCTTTCTTT
TRBJ1-6,TRBV25-1,-,-,CASAKTGRRSPLHF,TGTGCCAGCGCAAAAACAGGGAGGAGGTCGCCCCTCCACTTT
TRBJ1-1,TRBV19,-,-,CASSMVLTTMKEAFF,TGTGCCAGTAGTATGGTCTTGACAACAATGAAAGAAGCTTTCTTT
TRBJ1-1,TRBV20-1,-,-,CSARRDENTEAFF,TGCAGTGCTAGGCGGGACGAGAACACTGAAGCTTTCTTT
TRBJ1-2,TRBV19,TRBD1,-,CASSRTGDYGYTF,TGTGCCAGTAGCCGGACAGGGGACTATGGCTACACCTTC
TRBJ1-2,TRBV28,TRBD1,-,CASSPGQGLFQYGYTF,TGTGCCAGCAGTCCGGGACAGGGGCTCTTCCAATATGGCTACACCTTC
TRBJ1-2,TRBV20-1,-,-,CSAIPRDDYGYTF,TGCAGTGCTATCCCCAGGGACGACTATGGCTACACCTTC
TRBJ2-3,TRBV11-2,TRBD1,-,CASSLTGQGGQDTQYF,TGTGCCAGCAGCCTAACGGGACAGGGGGGCCAAGATACGCAGTATTTT
TRBJ1-6,TRBV2,-,-,CASSALGARGNSPLHF,TGTGCCAGCAGCGCGTTGGGGGCGAGGGGCAATTCACCCCTCCACTTT
TRBJ2-7,TRBV5-8,TRBD1,-,CASSARQGSSYEQYF,TGTGCCAGCAGCGCGAGACAGGGGTCCTCCTACGAGCAGTACTTC
TRBJ2-3,TRBV20-1,-,-,CSAFRDGTDTQYF,TGCAGTGCTTTCCGGGACGGCACAGATACGCAGTATTTT
TRBJ1-2,TRBV27,-,-,CASSFLKGADYTF,TGTGCCAGCAGTTTTTTGAAAGGGGCGGACTACACCTTC
TRBJ1-1,TRBV20-1,TRBD1,few,CSARDRGRTMNTEAFF,TGCAGTGCTAGAGACAGGGGGCGGACTATGAACACTGAAGCTTTCTTT
TRBJ2-2,TRBV27,TRBD1,few,CASRPRTGGTGELFF,TGTGCCAGCAGGCCTAGGACAGGGGGCACCGGGGAGCTGTTTTTT
TRBJ2-1,TRBV29-1,TRBD1,-,CSVEDRVGDEQFF,TGCAGCGTCGAGGACAGGGTAGGTGATGAGCAGTTCTTC